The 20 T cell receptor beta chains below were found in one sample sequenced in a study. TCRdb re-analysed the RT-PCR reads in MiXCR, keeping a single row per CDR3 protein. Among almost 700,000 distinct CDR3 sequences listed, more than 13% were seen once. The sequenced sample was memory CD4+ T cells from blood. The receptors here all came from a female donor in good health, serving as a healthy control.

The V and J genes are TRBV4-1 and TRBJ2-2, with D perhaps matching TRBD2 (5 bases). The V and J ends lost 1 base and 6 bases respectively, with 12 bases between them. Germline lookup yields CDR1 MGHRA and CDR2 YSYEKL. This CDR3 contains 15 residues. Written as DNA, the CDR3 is TGCGCCAGCAGCCAAGTCTCTAGAGCGGCCGGGGAGCTGTTTTTT. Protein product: CASSQVSRAAGELFF.

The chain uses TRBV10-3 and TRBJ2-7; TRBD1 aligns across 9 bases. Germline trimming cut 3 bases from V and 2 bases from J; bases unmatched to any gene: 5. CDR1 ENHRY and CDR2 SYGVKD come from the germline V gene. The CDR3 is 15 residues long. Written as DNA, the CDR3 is TGTGCCATCAGTGATGTGGGACAGGGAACCTACGAGCAGTACTTC. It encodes CAISDVGQGTYEQYF.

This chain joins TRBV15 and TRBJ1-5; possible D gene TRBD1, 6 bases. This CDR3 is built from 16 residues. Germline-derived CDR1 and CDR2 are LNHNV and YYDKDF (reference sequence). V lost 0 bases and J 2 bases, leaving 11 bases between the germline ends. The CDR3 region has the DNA TGTGCCACCAGCAGAGATCAGGGGACGGGCAATCAGCCCCAGCATTTT. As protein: CATSRDQGTGNQPQHF.

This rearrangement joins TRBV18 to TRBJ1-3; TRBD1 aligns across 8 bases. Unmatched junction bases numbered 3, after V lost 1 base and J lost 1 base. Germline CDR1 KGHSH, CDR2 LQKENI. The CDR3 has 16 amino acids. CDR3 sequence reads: CASSPRQGTSGNTIYF. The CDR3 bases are TGTGCCAGCTCACCACGACAGGGGACTTCTGGAAACACCATATATTTT.

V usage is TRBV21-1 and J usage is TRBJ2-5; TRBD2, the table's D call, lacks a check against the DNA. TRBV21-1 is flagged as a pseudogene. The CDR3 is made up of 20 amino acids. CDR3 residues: CASSRCSGTSGRKYQETQYF. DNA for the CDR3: TGTGCCAGCAGCAGATGTTCCGGGACTAGCGGGAGAAAGTACCAAGAGACCCAGTACTTC.

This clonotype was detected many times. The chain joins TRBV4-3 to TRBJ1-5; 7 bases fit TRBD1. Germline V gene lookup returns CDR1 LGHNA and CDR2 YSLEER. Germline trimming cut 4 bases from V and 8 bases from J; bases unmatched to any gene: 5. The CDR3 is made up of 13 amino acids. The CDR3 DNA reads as TGCGCCAGCAGCCGAAACAGGGGAGAGCCCCAGCATTTT. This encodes CASSRNRGEPQHF.

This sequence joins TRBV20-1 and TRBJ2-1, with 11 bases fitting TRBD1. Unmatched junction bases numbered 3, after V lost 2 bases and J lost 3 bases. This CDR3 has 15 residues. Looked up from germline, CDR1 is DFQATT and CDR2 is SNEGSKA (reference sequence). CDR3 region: CSARLGTGGYNEQFF. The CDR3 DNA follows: TGCAGTGCTAGACTGGGGACAGGGGGCTACAATGAGCAGTTCTTC.

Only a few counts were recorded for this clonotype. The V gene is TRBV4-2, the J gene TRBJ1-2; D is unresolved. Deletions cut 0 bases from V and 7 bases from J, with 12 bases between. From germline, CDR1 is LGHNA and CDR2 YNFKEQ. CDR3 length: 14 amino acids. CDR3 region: CASSQDTGSGGYTF. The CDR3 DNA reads TGTGCCAGCAGCCAAGATACTGGGTCCGGTGGCTACACCTTC.

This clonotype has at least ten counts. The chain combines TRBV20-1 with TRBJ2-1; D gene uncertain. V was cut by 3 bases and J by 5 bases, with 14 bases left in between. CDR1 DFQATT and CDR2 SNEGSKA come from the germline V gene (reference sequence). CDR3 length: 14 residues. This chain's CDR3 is CSARVGSQNNEQFF. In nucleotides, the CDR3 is TGCAGTGCTAGGGTGGGGTCGCAGAACAATGAGCAGTTCTTC.

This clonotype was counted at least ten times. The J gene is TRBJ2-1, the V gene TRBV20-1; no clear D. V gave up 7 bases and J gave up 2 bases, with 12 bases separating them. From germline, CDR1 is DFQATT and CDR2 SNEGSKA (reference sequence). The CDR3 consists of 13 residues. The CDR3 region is CSVRPSTYNEQFF. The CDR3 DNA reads TGCAGTGTCCGGCCGTCAACCTACAATGAGCAGTTCTTC.

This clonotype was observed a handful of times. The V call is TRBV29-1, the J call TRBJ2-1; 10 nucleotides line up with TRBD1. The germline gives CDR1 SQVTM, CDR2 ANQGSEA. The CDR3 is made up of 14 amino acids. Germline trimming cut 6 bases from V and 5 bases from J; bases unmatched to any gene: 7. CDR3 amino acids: CSVGPGQGNNEQFF. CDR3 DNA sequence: TGCAGCGTAGGACCGGGACAGGGGAACAATGAGCAGTTCTTC.

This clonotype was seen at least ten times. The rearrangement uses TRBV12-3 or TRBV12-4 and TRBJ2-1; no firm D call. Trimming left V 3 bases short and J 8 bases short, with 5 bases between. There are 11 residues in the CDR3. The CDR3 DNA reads TGTGCCAGCAGTTTTGTGGATGAGCAGTTCTTC. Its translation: CASSFVDEQFF.

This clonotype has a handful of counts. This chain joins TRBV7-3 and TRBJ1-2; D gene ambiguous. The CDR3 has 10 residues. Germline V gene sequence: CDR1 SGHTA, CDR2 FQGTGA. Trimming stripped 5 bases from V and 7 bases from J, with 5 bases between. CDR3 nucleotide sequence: TGTGCCAGCAGCCCACTTGGCTACACCTTC. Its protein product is CASSPLGYTF.

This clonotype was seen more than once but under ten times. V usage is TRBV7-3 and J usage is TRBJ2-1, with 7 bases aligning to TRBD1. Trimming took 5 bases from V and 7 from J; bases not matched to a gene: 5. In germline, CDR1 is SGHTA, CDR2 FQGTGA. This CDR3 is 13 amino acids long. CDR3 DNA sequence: TGTGCCAGCAGCACGCAGACAGGGAATGAGCAGTTCTTC. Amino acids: CASSTQTGNEQFF.

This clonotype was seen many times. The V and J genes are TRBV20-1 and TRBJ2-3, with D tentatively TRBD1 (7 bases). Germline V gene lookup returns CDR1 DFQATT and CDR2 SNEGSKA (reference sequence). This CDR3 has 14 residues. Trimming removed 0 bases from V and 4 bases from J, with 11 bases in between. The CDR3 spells CSARDQGGADTQYF. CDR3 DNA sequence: TGCAGTGCTAGAGATCAGGGGGGTGCAGATACGCAGTATTTT.

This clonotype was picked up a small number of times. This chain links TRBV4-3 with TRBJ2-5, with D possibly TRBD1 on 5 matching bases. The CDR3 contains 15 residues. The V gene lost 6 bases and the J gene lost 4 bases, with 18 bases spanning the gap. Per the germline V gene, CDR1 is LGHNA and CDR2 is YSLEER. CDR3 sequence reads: CASRKGDWEGETQYF. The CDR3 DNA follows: TGCGCCAGCAGAAAAGGGGATTGGGAAGGAGAGACCCAGTACTTC.

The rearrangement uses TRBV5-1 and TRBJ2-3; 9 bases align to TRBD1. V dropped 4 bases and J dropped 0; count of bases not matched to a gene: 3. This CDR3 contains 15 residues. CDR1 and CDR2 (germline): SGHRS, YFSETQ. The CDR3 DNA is TGCGCCAGCAGCGGGACAGGGACTAGCACAGATACGCAGTATTTT. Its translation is CASSGTGTSTDTQYF. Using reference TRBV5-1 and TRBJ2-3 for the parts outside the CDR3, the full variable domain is KAGVTQTPRYLIKTRGQQVTLSCSPISGHRSVSWYQQTPGQGLQFLFEYFSETQRNKGNFPGRFSGRQFSNSRSEMNVSTLELGDSALYLCASSGTGTSTDTQYFGPGTRLTVL.

CDR3 protein: CASSPPGQGSRGYTF. The CDR3 nucleotides read TGTGCCAGCAGCCCACCGGGACAGGGGAGTCGAGGCTACACCTTC. The V gene is TRBV4-2, the J gene TRBJ1-2, with 10 bases matching TRBD1. The germline V gene encodes CDR1 LGHNA and CDR2 YNFKEQ. V lost 4 bases and J lost 8; bases outside the gene matches: 10. This CDR3 contains 15 residues.

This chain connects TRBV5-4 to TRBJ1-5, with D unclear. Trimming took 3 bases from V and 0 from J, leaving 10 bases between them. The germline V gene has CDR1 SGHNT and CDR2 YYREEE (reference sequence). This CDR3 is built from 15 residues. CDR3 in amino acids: CASSSDGNSNQPQHF. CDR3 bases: TGTGCCAGCAGCTCGGACGGAAATAGCAATCAGCCCCAGCATTTT.

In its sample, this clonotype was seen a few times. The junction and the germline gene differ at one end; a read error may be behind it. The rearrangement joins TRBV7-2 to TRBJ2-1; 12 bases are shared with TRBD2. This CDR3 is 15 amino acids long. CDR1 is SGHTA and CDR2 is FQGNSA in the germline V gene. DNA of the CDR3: TGTGCCAGCAGCTTAGATATGGCTAGCGGGGGGGTTCAGCTCTTC. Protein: CASSLDMASGGVQLF.